Shown below are 27 T cell receptor beta chains from a single sample sequenced in a study of Ad26.COV2.S vaccination and SARS-CoV-2 variants. The assay was immunoSEQ multiplex PCR, and TCRdb's table has in-frame clones only and misses some. Here the sample spans 300,000 to 450,000 clones, 80% to 90% being singletons. Sample treatment: roughly 19 received Ad26.COV2.S at low or high dose, single or two shots; about 5 received placebo; per-sample allocation not given. Day 63 following the first vaccine or placebo injection was when the samples were taken. The sequences come from peripheral blood, collected in a trial of Ad26.COV2.S vaccine versus placebo. The source is a person between 18 and 65 years old who received the Ad26.COV2.S COVID-19 vaccine or a placebo.

Concerning this clone itself: Other DNA sequences in this specimen translate into the identical CDR3. This rearrangement joins TRBV6-5 to TRBJ1-2; D is unclear. The V gene lost 3 bases and the J gene lost 3 bases, with 8 bases spanning the gap. From germline, CDR1 is MNHEY and CDR2 SVGAGI. The CDR3 has 13 residues. CDR3 sequence (DNA): TGTGCCAGCAGTTATCAAGGGCACTATGGCTACACCTTC. It is translated as CASSYQGHYGYTF.

The CDR3 sequence: CASSQESVTSGLYYNEQFF. CDR3 DNA sequence: TGTGCCAGCAGCCAAGAATCTGTTACTAGCGGGCTTTACTACAATGAGCAGTTCTTC. This chain uses TRBV14 with TRBJ2-1; 9 positions agree with TRBD2. The CDR3 has 19 amino acids. V dropped 0 bases and J dropped 3; count of bases not matched to a gene: 12. Per the germline V gene, CDR1 is SGHDN and CDR2 is FVKESK.

The V and J genes are TRBV4-1 and TRBJ2-1, with a possible D match to TRBD1 (6 bases). Germline V gene data show CDR1 as MGHRA and CDR2 as YSYEKL. Trimming took 0 bases from V and 3 from J, leaving 12 bases between them. The CDR3 is made up of 16 amino acids. CDR3 residues: CASSQERSRGYNEQFF. Written as DNA, the CDR3 is TGCGCCAGCAGCCAAGAAAGGAGCAGGGGCTACAATGAGCAGTTCTTC.

The V and J genes are TRBV28 and TRBJ1-5, with TRBD1 identical over 7 bases. The CDR3 covers 14 residues. Germline CDR1 and CDR2: MDHEN and SYDVKM. V shed 6 bases and J 9 bases; nucleotides not matched to a gene: 11. In DNA, the CDR3 is TGTGCCAGCAGGAAACAGGGGCCCGGGGGGCCCCAGCATTTT. Amino acids: CASRKQGPGGPQHF.

The chain carries TRBV5-4 and TRBJ2-7, with TRBD2 as a possible D gene (5 bases). The V gene's germline CDR1 is SGHNT and CDR2 YYREEE (reference sequence). The CDR3 sequence is 15 residues long. Trimming pared 0 bases from V and 0 bases from J, leaving 10 bases between. In DNA, the CDR3 is TGTGCCAGCAGCTTGGATCCTGGGAGCTCCTACGAGCAGTACTTC. It is translated as CASSLDPGSSYEQYF.

The chain employs TRBV25-1 and TRBJ1-6, with no clear D. The CDR3 has 16 amino acids. V lost 3 bases to trimming and J lost 0 bases, with 9 bases between them. Germline lookup yields CDR1 MGHDK and CDR2 SYGVNS. The CDR3 loop reads CASSESNLSYNSPLHF. CDR3 coding DNA: TGTGCCAGCAGTGAGAGCAACCTCTCCTATAATTCACCCCTCCACTTT.

The CDR3 loop is CASSQVTENSPLHF. The CDR3 DNA reads as TGTGCCAGCAGCCAAGTAACAGAGAATTCACCCCTCCACTTT. This sequence joins TRBV3-1 (or the pseudogene TRBV3-2) and TRBJ1-6, with D hard to call. V was pared by 1 base and J by 7 bases, with 8 bases between. The V gene's germline CDR1 is LGHDT and CDR2 YNNKEL (reference sequence). The CDR3 totals 14 residues.

The chain joins TRBV11-2 to TRBJ2-2; no clear D. V shed 5 bases and J shed 2 bases, with 12 bases lying between them. The CDR3 is made up of 15 amino acids. Germline V gives CDR1 SGHAT, CDR2 FQNNGV. This CDR3 reads CASSPGYKNTGELFF. The CDR3 DNA sequence: TGTGCCAGCAGCCCTGGGTATAAAAACACCGGGGAGCTGTTTTTT. Looking up the rest from reference TRBV11-2 and TRBJ2-2 gives the full variable domain: EAGVAQSPRYKIIEKRQSVAFWCNPISGHATLYWYQQILGQGPKLLIQFQNNGVVDDSQLPKDRFSAERLKGVDSTLKIQPAKLEDSAVYLCASSPGYKNTGELFFGEGSRLTVL.

By frequency in the sample, this clone is medium-sized. CDR3 DNA sequence: TGTGCCAGCAGCTTAAGCGGGACATACTACAATGAGCAGTTCTTC. It encodes CASSLSGTYYNEQFF. V and J are TRBV7-9 and TRBJ2-1, with a possible D match to TRBD2 (7 bases). Germline CDR1 and CDR2: SEHNR and FQNEAQ (reference sequence). Trimming shortened V by 2 bases and J by 3 bases, and 11 bases separated the two germline ends. This CDR3 region has 15 residues.

In DNA form, the CDR3 reads TGTGCCAGCAGCTTTTTAGCGGGGGGGCCGGGGAATGAGCAGTTCTTC. Amino acid sequence: CASSFLAGGPGNEQFF. V and J are TRBV3-1 (or the pseudogene TRBV3-2) and TRBJ2-1; 11 bases match TRBD2. Germline values: CDR1 LGHDT, CDR2 YNNKEL (reference sequence). Losses at the gene ends were 5 bases for V and 7 bases for J; bases not matched to a gene: 10. The CDR3 has 16 residues.

This rearrangement joins TRBV9 to TRBJ2-3; D not resolved. This CDR3 is built from 13 residues. Germline loops: CDR1 SGDLS, CDR2 YYNGEE. The germline V and J ends were trimmed by 0 bases and 3 bases, with 5 bases remaining between them. The CDR3 coding sequence is TGTGCCAGCAGCGTAGACTCAACAGATACGCAGTATTTT. Translation gives CASSVDSTDTQYF.

The CDR3 loop is CASSPGPGNYGYTF. The CDR3 DNA is TGCGCCAGCAGCCCCGGACCAGGGAACTATGGCTACACCTTC. The rearrangement joins TRBV5-1 to TRBJ1-2, with a weak D call TRBD1 (5 bases). The V gene's germline CDR1 is SGHRS and CDR2 YFSETQ. This CDR3 contains 14 residues. Between the trimmed V and J ends, which lost 4 bases and 2 bases, there was a span of 12 bases.

The rearrangement links TRBV28 to TRBJ2-1, with TRBD2 matching 12 bases. The V segment lost 7 bases and the J segment 2 bases; nucleotides outside the gene matches: 12. This CDR3 comprises 18 residues. CDR1 is MDHEN and CDR2 is SYDVKM in the germline V gene. The CDR3 DNA reads TGTGCCAGCACCTCTCTCGGGGCTAGCGGGAGGGCCTACAATGAGCAGTTCTTC. Its protein is CASTSLGASGRAYNEQFF.

This clone was seen only a few times. V gene TRBV5-1 combines with J gene TRBJ1-2, with D possibly matching TRBD1 (6 bases). With 4 bases removed from V and 2 bases from J, the gap between germline ends came to 18 bases. CDR1 SGHRS and CDR2 YFSETQ come from the germline V gene. CDR3 length equals 16 residues. The CDR3 loop is CASSLGSWGPNYGYTF. DNA of the CDR3: TGCGCCAGCAGCCTTGGCAGCTGGGGGCCCAACTATGGCTACACCTTC.

The genes are TRBV11-2 and TRBJ2-7; D might be TRBD2 (5 bases). The CDR3 consists of 15 residues. Between the trimmed V and J ends, which lost 3 bases and 4 bases, there was a span of 16 bases. CDR1 is SGHAT and CDR2 is FQNNGV in the germline V gene. CDR3 loop: CASSFGNPSAYEQYF. CDR3 sequence (DNA): TGTGCCAGCAGCTTCGGGAACCCGTCGGCGTACGAGCAGTACTTC.

This sequence joins TRBV6-2 or TRBV6-3 and TRBJ1-1; maybe TRBD1 (5 bases). Looked up from germline, CDR1 is MNHEY and CDR2 is SVGEGT. The CDR3 has 13 residues. With 6 bases removed from V and 2 bases from J, the gap between germline ends came to 10 bases. In nucleotides, the CDR3 is TGTGCCAGCAGCTCTGGACATAACACTGAAGCTTTCTTT. Translation: CASSSGHNTEAFF.

The V call is TRBV7-2, the J call TRBJ1-6; D gene uncertain. CDR1 and CDR2 (germline): SGHTA, FQGNSA. The germline V and J ends were trimmed by 2 bases and 7 bases, with 0 bases remaining between them. There are 11 residues in the CDR3. CDR3 bases: TGTGCCAGCAGCTTAAATTCACCCCTCCACTTT. It translates to CASSLNSPLHF.

The chain is built from TRBV6-5 and TRBJ2-7; D is unclear. The CDR3 is made up of 12 amino acids. V was cut by 8 bases and J by 10 bases, with 18 bases left in between. Germline V gene sequence: CDR1 MNHEY, CDR2 SVGAGI. In DNA form, the CDR3 reads TGTGCCAGCTCCTGGTCAGGTGGTAGCCAGTACTTC. Its protein is CASSWSGGSQYF.

V is TRBV5-8 and J is TRBJ2-1; D is ambiguous. The V and J ends lost 4 bases and 4 bases respectively, with 9 bases between them. The germline V gene encodes CDR1 SGHTS and CDR2 YDEGEE. This CDR3 comprises 13 residues. The CDR3: CASSQLIYNEQFF. CDR3 nucleotides: TGTGCCAGCAGCCAATTAATATACAATGAGCAGTTCTTC.

The chain joins TRBV28 to TRBJ1-5, with 7 nucleotides matching TRBD1. The CDR3 has 15 amino acids. Germline CDR1 reads MDHEN; CDR2 reads SYDVKM. The ends lost 2 bases at V and 5 bases at J; junction bases unmatched: 6. The CDR3 nucleotides read TGTGCCAGCAGTTTAAGGGACAGAACCTATCAGCCCCAGCATTTT. As protein: CASSLRDRTYQPQHF.

This clone was found once. The DNA for the CDR3 is TGTGCCAGCAGTTATGTGGACCCAACCTACAATGAGCAGTTCTTC. This sequence encodes CASSYVDPTYNEQFF. V gene TRBV6-2 or TRBV6-3 combines with J gene TRBJ2-1; D not certain. CDR1 MNHEY and CDR2 SVGEGT come from the germline V gene. V was cut by 3 bases and J by 2 bases, with 11 bases left in between. The CDR3 totals 15 residues.

This rearrangement joins TRBV7-9 to TRBJ1-2, with D possibly TRBD1 on 6 matching bases. Germline assignment: CDR1 SEHNR and CDR2 FQNEAQ (reference sequence). V lost 10 bases and J 7 bases, leaving 19 bases between the germline ends. CDR3 length: 13 amino acids. CDR3 sequence: CAIRQERRIGYTF. The DNA of the CDR3 is TGTGCCATTCGACAGGAGAGGCGGATTGGCTACACCTTC.

The gene calls are TRBV28 and TRBJ2-7; D unresolved. Germline assignment: CDR1 MDHEN and CDR2 SYDVKM. The CDR3 spans 12 residues. V lost 4 bases to trimming and J lost 6 bases, with 10 bases between them. The CDR3 sequence is CASSSGPVEQYF. In DNA, the CDR3 is TGTGCCAGCAGTTCTGGGCCAGTCGAGCAGTACTTC.

The chain is built from TRBV4-1 and TRBJ2-3; TRBD2 agrees at 8 bases. Germline CDR1 reads MGHRA; CDR2 reads YSYEKL. V lost 0 bases to trimming and J lost 2 bases; unmatched junction nucleotides: 7. The CDR3 totals 17 residues. CDR3 sequence: CASSQEGSGGLTDTQYF. The CDR3 DNA is TGCGCCAGCAGCCAAGAGGGAAGCGGGGGCCTCACAGATACGCAGTATTTT.

The gene calls are TRBV3-1 (or the pseudogene TRBV3-2) and TRBJ2-2, with D uncertain. The V and J ends lost 0 bases and 5 bases respectively, with 7 bases between them. Germline values: CDR1 LGHDT, CDR2 YNNKEL (reference sequence). The CDR3 covers 14 residues. CDR3 bases: TGTGCCAGCAGCCAAGATTGGTCGACCGGGGAGCTGTTTTTT. It specifies CASSQDWSTGELFF.

The sample holds a few counts of this clone. The rearrangement links TRBV3-1 (or the pseudogene TRBV3-2) to TRBJ2-7; 10 bases align to TRBD2. Trimming cost V 5 bases and J 3 bases; bases outside gene matches: 16. The CDR3 runs 18 residues. Germline-derived CDR1 and CDR2 are LGHDT and YNNKEL (reference sequence). CDR3 DNA sequence: TGTGCCAGCAGCGATTTTCCCGTCTTAGCGGGGGGTGGCTACGAGCAGTACTTC. Its protein product is CASSDFPVLAGGGYEQYF.

The chain carries TRBV7-9 and TRBJ1-2; D is undetermined. CDR1 SEHNR and CDR2 FQNEAQ come from the germline V gene (reference sequence). There are 15 residues in the CDR3. The germline V and J ends were trimmed by 2 bases and 6 bases, with 16 bases remaining between them. The CDR3 region is CASSLQEVRSHGYTF. The CDR3 DNA is TGTGCCAGCAGCTTACAGGAGGTCAGAAGCCATGGCTACACCTTC.